Listed below are T cell receptor beta chains from one sample, sequenced in a study of blood T cells in healthy people across ages. TCRdb ran MiXCR on the 5' RACE reads and lists one entry per CDR3 protein. The sample gives some 860,000 distinct CDR3 sequences, roughly 50% of which show up once; under 30% is in the top ten. Sequencing input: blood. These receptors all come from a man in his forties in good health. Each CDR3 is given with its conserved first and last residue. A D gene is named only where the DNA matches it firmly. The size entry is marked missing in some rows and otherwise reads once, few, many or a size class.

v_call	cdr3_length	d_call	j_call	clone_size	cdr3_aa	cdr3_nt
TRBV12-3/TRBV12-4	15	NA	TRBJ1-4	NA	CASRSAVAANEKLFF	TGTGCCAGCAGATCGGCGGTGGCGGCTAATGAAAAACTGTTTTTT
TRBV20-1	15	TRBD2	TRBJ2-1	NA	CSAPSGVSSYNEQFF	TGCAGTGCCCCTAGCGGGGTTAGCTCCTACAATGAGCAGTTCTTC
TRBV29-1	13	NA	TRBJ2-1	few	CSVASAGHNEQFF	TGCAGCGTTGCCTCCGCGGGGCACAATGAGCAGTTCTTC
TRBV6-4	14	TRBD2	TRBJ2-3	NA	CASSERGGTDQQYF	TGTGCCAGCAGTGAGCGGGGGGGCACAGACCAGCAGTATTTT
TRBV7-2	17	TRBD2	TRBJ2-1	few	CASSLVVLAGKYNEQFF	TGTGCCAGCAGCTTAGTCGTCTTAGCGGGAAAATACAATGAGCAGTTCTTC
TRBV27	15	TRBD1	TRBJ2-2	NA	CASSSRDRYTGELFF	TGTGCCAGCAGCTCCCGGGACAGGTACACCGGGGAGCTGTTTTTT
TRBV4-3	14	NA	TRBJ2-7	NA	CASSQGMVSYEQYF	TGCGCCAGCAGCCAAGGTATGGTTTCCTACGAGCAGTACTTC
TRBV7-3	15	NA	TRBJ1-2	NA	CASSLGQGSFYGYTF	TGTGCCAGCAGCTTGGGGCAGGGAAGTTTCTATGGCTACACCTTC
TRBV4-2	18	NA	TRBJ2-3	few	CASSQDGNLAAPTDTQYF	TGTGCCAGCAGCCAAGATGGGAATTTGGCGGCCCCCACAGATACGCAGTATTTT
TRBV2	16	NA	TRBJ1-2	few	CATKGGKTVSLYGYTF	TGTGCCACAAAGGGGGGAAAGACAGTATCCCTCTATGGCTACACCTTC
TRBV7-3	16	TRBD1	TRBJ1-1	NA	CASSSETGRTNTEAFF	TGTGCCAGCAGCTCAGAGACAGGGCGCACGAACACTGAAGCTTTCTTT
TRBV3-1	14	NA	TRBJ1-6	NA	CASSQSGVNSPLHF	TGTGCCAGCAGCCAATCTGGGGTTAATTCACCCCTCCACTTT
TRBV29-1	14	NA	TRBJ1-2	NA	CSVDHLTGRYGYTF	TGCAGCGTTGATCATCTGACAGGCCGCTATGGCTACACCTTC
TRBV4-3	14	TRBD1	TRBJ2-5	few	CASRNRGREETQYF	TGCGCCAGCAGAAACAGGGGGCGCGAAGAGACCCAGTACTTC
TRBV7-2	15	TRBD1	TRBJ2-7	NA	CASSLGRGRGYEQYF	TGTGCCAGCAGCTTAGGCAGGGGGCGAGGCTACGAGCAGTACTTC
TRBV29-1	12	NA	TRBJ1-1	NA	CSVDSYRVEAFF	TGCAGCGTTGACTCCTACAGGGTTGAAGCTTTCTTT
TRBV4-3	21	NA	TRBJ2-6	NA	CASSPSLLPTGASSGANVLTF	TGCGCCAGCAGCCCAAGTCTCCTCCCGACAGGCGCCAGCTCTGGGGCCAACGTCCTGACTTTC
TRBV7-9	14	TRBD2	TRBJ2-7	NA	CARGKREGRDEQYF	TGTGCCAGGGGCAAGCGGGAGGGCCGCGACGAGCAGTACTTC
TRBV6-2/TRBV6-3	14	NA	TRBJ2-5	once	CASSPSRGPETQYF	TGTGCCAGCAGTCCGTCCCGGGGCCCAGAGACCCAGTACTTC
TRBV20-1	12	NA	TRBJ1-4	few	CSAGRMYEKLFF	TGCAGCGCAGGGAGGATGTATGAAAAACTGTTTTTT
TRBV9	14	NA	TRBJ1-1	NA	CASSGGQGYTEAFF	TGTGCCAGCAGCGGGGGACAAGGGTACACTGAAGCTTTCTTT
TRBV11-2	14	TRBD1	TRBJ2-7	NA	CASSLWTGHYEQYF	TGTGCCAGCAGCTTGTGGACAGGCCACTACGAGCAGTACTTC
TRBV18	15	TRBD1	TRBJ1-6	NA	CASSPRTGGTSPLHF	TGTGCCAGCTCACCAAGGACAGGGGGCACTTCACCCCTCCACTTT
TRBV12-3/TRBV12-4	14	NA	TRBJ2-1	once	CASSDLDTYNEQFF	TGTGCCAGCAGCGATCTGGATACTTACAATGAGCAGTTCTTC
TRBV9	15	NA	TRBJ2-4	NA	CASSVGGARKDIQYF	TGTGCCAGCAGCGTAGGAGGGGCCCGGAAAGACATTCAGTACTTC
TRBV7-2	14	NA	TRBJ2-3	NA	CASSLEDQGDTQYF	TGTGCCAGCAGCTTAGAGGACCAAGGGGATACGCAGTATTTT
TRBV4-1	14	NA	TRBJ2-5	NA	CASSLSSSRETQYF	TGCGCCAGCAGCCTCTCGAGTAGCCGGGAGACCCAGTACTTC
TRBV7-9	17	TRBD2	TRBJ2-3	NA	CASSSLAGGLIRDTQYF	TGTGCCAGCAGCTCCCTAGCGGGGGGGCTAATAAGAGATACGCAGTATTTT
TRBV29-1	12	NA	TRBJ1-5	few	CSCQTFGQPQHF	TGCAGCTGTCAAACGTTCGGTCAGCCCCAGCATTTT
TRBV9	18	TRBD2	TRBJ2-1	NA	CASSAAQGVAGINNEQFF	TGTGCCAGCAGCGCCGCCCAGGGAGTAGCGGGAATAAACAATGAGCAGTTCTTC
TRBV29-1	14	NA	TRBJ2-1	NA	CSVSRTRGYNEQFF	TGCAGCGTTTCAAGGACCCGCGGTTACAATGAGCAGTTCTTC